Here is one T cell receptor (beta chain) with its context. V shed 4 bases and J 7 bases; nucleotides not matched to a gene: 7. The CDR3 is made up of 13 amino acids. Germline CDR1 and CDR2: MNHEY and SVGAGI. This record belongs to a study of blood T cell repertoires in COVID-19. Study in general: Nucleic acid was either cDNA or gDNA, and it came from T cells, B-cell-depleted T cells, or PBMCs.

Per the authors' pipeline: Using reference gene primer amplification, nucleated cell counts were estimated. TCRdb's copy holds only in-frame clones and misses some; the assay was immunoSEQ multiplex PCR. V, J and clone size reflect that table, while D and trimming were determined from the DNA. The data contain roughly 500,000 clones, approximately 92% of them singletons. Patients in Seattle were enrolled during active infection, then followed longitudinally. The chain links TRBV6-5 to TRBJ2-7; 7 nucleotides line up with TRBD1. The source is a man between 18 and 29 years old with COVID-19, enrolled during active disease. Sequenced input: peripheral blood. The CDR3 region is CASSLDRVGEQYF. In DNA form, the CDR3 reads TGTGCCAGCAGTTTAGACAGGGTCGGGGAGCAGTACTTC.